Below, one TCR beta chain is given with its context. The antigen is undetermined. The data are from a study of identical twins. General study results and limits: Conclusions leaned on cross-sectional statistical analysis and did not track the same donors over time.

Template switching created a universal primer site, and the cDNA included unique molecular identifiers. TCRdb independently ran MiXCR on the 5' RACE reads; one entry per CDR3 protein. This sample carries 1.5 million or so distinct CDR3 sequences, under 35% of them seen once, and the ten largest clones take 0.27%. V dropped 2 bases and J dropped 3 bases, with 19 bases sitting between them. Germline CDR1 MNHEY, CDR2 SMNVEV (reference sequence). This CDR3 contains 17 residues. The receptor was derived from a newborn girl in good health. The rearrangement links TRBV27 to TRBJ1-2; possible D gene TRBD1, 6 bases. Sequenced: cord blood. For the CDR3, the DNA is TGTGCCAGCAGTTTAAGTGCCAGGGGCGCACGGGACTATGGCTACACCTTC. This sequence encodes CASSLSARGARDYGYTF.